Each of the 32 T cell receptor beta chains below was sequenced from the same sample in a study of shared clonotypes between healthy human individuals. Naive CD8 isolation took CD45RO-negative cells positively selected for CCR7 and excluded terminally differentiated effector memory CD45RA+ cells. The protocol was immunoSEQ multiplex PCR, while the TCRdb copy is restricted to in-frame clones and leaves out a portion. The sample yields some 2 million clones, about 95% seen once. Sequencing used naive CD8+ T cells sorted from blood. The receptors were gathered from a young man in good health.

The chain uses TRBV7-2 and TRBJ2-1; 12 bases agree with TRBD2. The CDR3 length is 14 residues. Unmatched junction bases numbered 1, after V lost 6 bases and J lost 4 bases. CDR1 and CDR2 (germline): SGHTA, FQGNSA. CDR3 sequence reads: CASRGTSGYNEQFF. CDR3 bases: TGTGCCAGCAGGGGGACTAGCGGGTACAATGAGCAGTTCTTC.

V is TRBV25-1 and J is TRBJ2-7; D assignment may be TRBD1 or TRBD2 (5 bases each). Germline V gene sequence: CDR1 MGHDK, CDR2 SYGVNS. V was pared by 7 bases and J by 2 bases, with 15 bases between. This CDR3 spans 14 amino acids. The CDR3 protein is CASTAGTLPYEQYF. The CDR3, as DNA: TGTGCCAGCACCGCCGGGACCTTGCCCTACGAGCAGTACTTC.

The V and J genes are TRBV6-6 and TRBJ1-5; the D gene is possibly TRBD1 (6 bases). This CDR3 comprises 14 residues. Germline V CDR1 and CDR2: MNHNY, SVGAGI (reference sequence). V lost 4 bases and J 4 bases, leaving 11 bases between the germline ends. In nucleotides, the CDR3 is TGTGCCAGCAGTTCCCGGGACATTAATCAGCCCCAGCATTTT. It translates to CASSSRDINQPQHF.

J is TRBJ2-7 and V is TRBV6-1; TRBD2 agrees at 7 bases. V lost 6 bases and J lost 0; bases outside the gene matches: 5. Germline V gives CDR1 MNHNS, CDR2 SASEGT. This CDR3 spans 14 amino acids. For the CDR3, the DNA is TGTGCCAGCAGGCCCGCTAGCGGCTCCTACGAGCAGTACTTC. It translates to CASRPASGSYEQYF.

V and J are TRBV10-2 and TRBJ2-5; TRBD2 matches at 13 bases. The CDR3 is 16 residues long. Per the germline V gene, CDR1 is WSHSY and CDR2 is SAAADI. Trimming at V came to 5 bases and at J to 7 bases, leaving 10 bases not matched to a gene. CDR3 amino acids: CASSWGTSGVPGTQYF. In DNA, the CDR3 is TGCGCCAGCAGTTGGGGGACTAGCGGGGTTCCAGGGACCCAGTACTTC.

About this clone: The same CDR3 arises from other DNA sequences in this sample as well. This chain connects TRBV29-1 to TRBJ2-7; no reliable D call. CDR1 SQVTM and CDR2 ANQGSEA come from the germline V gene. Trimming left V 0 bases short and J 0 bases short, with 3 bases between. This CDR3 comprises 12 residues. CDR3 region: CSVEDSSYEQYF. The CDR3 nucleotides read TGCAGCGTTGAAGACAGCTCCTACGAGCAGTACTTC.

The genes are TRBV4-3 and TRBJ2-5; TRBD1 matches at 7 bases. Germline V gene data show CDR1 as LGHNA and CDR2 as YSLEER. CDR3 length: 15 amino acids. With 0 bases clipped from V and 4 bases from J, the junction kept 5 bases outside the gene matches. The chain's CDR3 is CASSQDRNRGETQYF. Here the CDR3 DNA reads TGCGCCAGCAGCCAAGATAGAAACAGGGGAGAGACCCAGTACTTC.

This rearrangement joins TRBV9 to TRBJ2-5; 8 nucleotides agree with TRBD2. CDR3 length: 15 residues. The germline gives CDR1 SGDLS, CDR2 YYNGEE. V dropped 4 bases and J dropped 5; count of bases not matched to a gene: 10. Here the CDR3 reads CASSTGLGSRETQYF. In DNA, the CDR3 is TGTGCCAGCAGCACGGGACTAGGCTCTCGGGAGACCCAGTACTTC.

The J gene is TRBJ2-5, the V gene TRBV27, with D maybe TRBD2 (5 bases). V lost 5 bases and J lost 1, with 8 bases in between. This CDR3 has 13 residues. The V gene's germline CDR1 is MNHEY and CDR2 SMNVEV (reference sequence). CDR3 coding DNA: TGTGCCAGCAGTGACGGGGTCCAAGAGACCCAGTACTTC. Encoded protein: CASSDGVQETQYF.

Notes on this clone: The junction does not match germline at one end; this may be a read error. This chain uses TRBV4-3 with TRBJ2-1, with TRBD1 matching 7 bases. Germline CDR1 is LGHNA and CDR2 is YSLEER. The CDR3 has 16 residues. The CDR3: CASSEDTGDSYNEQFF. The CDR3 DNA follows: TGCGCCAGCAGCGAAGACACAGGGGACTCCTACAATGAGCAGTTCTTC.

The V and J genes are TRBV20-1 and TRBJ1-1; no clear D. Trimming removed 8 bases from V and 7 bases from J, with 14 bases in between. The CDR3 is made up of 11 amino acids. Germline V lookup: CDR1 DFQATT, CDR2 SNEGSKA (reference sequence). CDR3 amino acids: CSPYSGVEAFF. The CDR3 DNA reads TGCAGTCCCTATTCCGGGGTTGAAGCTTTCTTT.

The chain couples TRBV10-2 to TRBJ1-5; D call uncertain. Trimming cost V 6 bases and J 0 bases, with 6 bases left between them. The CDR3 runs 13 residues. Germline V gives CDR1 WSHSY, CDR2 SAAADI. The chain's CDR3 is CASRRDSNQPQHF. Here the CDR3 DNA reads TGCGCCAGCAGACGGGATAGCAATCAGCCCCAGCATTTT.

This clone was observed a few times. The chain employs TRBV4-3 and TRBJ1-2; D not certain. Germline V CDR1 and CDR2: LGHNA, YSLEER. The CDR3 runs 14 residues. Trimming removed 0 bases at V and 3 bases at J, with 8 bases between. CDR3 DNA: TGCGCCAGCAGCCAAGAGCGGGGAGACTATGGCTACACCTTC. Translation gives CASSQERGDYGYTF.

This clone showed up just a few times. CDR3 bases: TGCGCCAGCAGCCCCGGGAGGGTCTATGGCTACACCTTC. Protein product: CASSPGRVYGYTF. The V call is TRBV4-1, the J call TRBJ1-2; no reliable D call. The CDR3 is 13 amino acids. The germline V gene encodes CDR1 MGHRA and CDR2 YSYEKL. The germline V and J ends were trimmed by 4 bases and 4 bases, with 10 bases remaining between them.

V usage is TRBV19 and J usage is TRBJ1-6; D gene unclear. Per the germline V gene, CDR1 is LNHDA and CDR2 is SQIVND (reference sequence). The CDR3 runs 16 residues. V lost 4 bases to trimming and J lost 1 base, with 11 bases between them. This chain's CDR3 is CASSTGGGSYNSPLHF. CDR3 DNA: TGTGCCAGTAGTACCGGCGGTGGGTCCTATAATTCACCCCTCCACTTT.

Concerning this clone itself: Other DNA sequences of this sample code for an identical CDR3. The rearrangement links TRBV27 to TRBJ2-3, with TRBD2 matching over 8 bases. The CDR3 is 15 amino acids. Germline trimming cut 4 bases from V and 1 base from J; bases unmatched to any gene: 4. Germline CDR1 is MNHEY and CDR2 is SMNVEV (reference sequence). CDR3 sequence (DNA): TGTGCCAGCAGTTCGTTGACTAGCGGCACAGATACGCAGTATTTT. Translating it yields CASSSLTSGTDTQYF.

This rearrangement joins TRBV30 to TRBJ2-3, with D perhaps given as TRBD1 or TRBD2 (8 bases each). The germline V gene has CDR1 GTSNPN and CDR2 SVGIG (reference sequence). Trimming cost V 7 bases and J 0 bases, with 35 bases left between them. This CDR3 is built from 21 residues. This CDR3 reads CAFNRQGREALDLSSTDTQYF. In DNA, the CDR3 is TGTGCCTTTAACAGACAGGGGCGGGAGGCCTTAGATCTTTCTAGCACAGATACGCAGTATTTT.

The chain is built from TRBV6-1 and TRBJ1-5; D is ambiguous. There are 14 residues in the CDR3. CDR1 MNHNS and CDR2 SASEGT come from the germline V gene. The ends were cut back, 2 bases at V and 0 bases at J, with 5 bases in the middle. The CDR3 DNA sequence: TGTGCCAGCAGTGAAAACTTTAGCAATCAGCCCCAGCATTTT. This codes for CASSENFSNQPQHF.

This chain links TRBV13 with TRBJ2-7; D is tentatively TRBD1 or TRBD2 (5 bases each). V was clipped by 2 bases and J by 6 bases, with 17 bases between them. Germline values: CDR1 PRHDT, CDR2 FYEKMQ (reference sequence). The CDR3 runs to 15 residues. The chain's CDR3 is CASSLYQGGFGEQYF. The DNA of the CDR3 is TGTGCCAGCAGCTTATACCAGGGCGGGTTTGGCGAGCAGTACTTC.

A word on this clone: The same CDR3 also results from other DNA sequences found in this sample. The chain has TRBV30 and TRBJ2-7; the D gene could be TRBD1 or TRBD2 (5 bases each). Germline CDR1 and CDR2: GTSNPN and SVGIG (reference sequence). With 5 bases removed from V and 4 bases from J, the gap between germline ends came to 12 bases. This CDR3 is built from 12 residues. For the CDR3, the DNA is TGTGCCTGGCGGGGCGAGGGATACGAGCAGTACTTC. It specifies CAWRGEGYEQYF.

The CDR3 sequence: CASSNRVRSNQPQHF. The CDR3, as DNA: TGTGCCAGCAGTAACAGGGTGCGTAGCAATCAGCCCCAGCATTTT. This chain connects TRBV28 to TRBJ1-5, with D perhaps matching TRBD1 (6 bases). From germline, CDR1 is MDHEN and CDR2 SYDVKM. With 5 bases removed from V and 0 bases from J, the gap between germline ends came to 11 bases. There are 15 residues in the CDR3.

V is TRBV13 and J is TRBJ2-1, with 7 bases fitting TRBD1. Per germline, CDR1 PRHDT and CDR2 FYEKMQ (reference sequence). Trimming took 4 bases from V and 5 from J; bases not matched to a gene: 8. The CDR3 spans 15 residues. CDR3 bases: TGTGCCAGCAGCTATTCGACAGGGAAGGACAATGAGCAGTTCTTC. It specifies CASSYSTGKDNEQFF. The full variable domain, its missing parts supplied by reference TRBV13 and TRBJ2-1, is AAGVIQSPRHLIKEKRETATLKCYPIPRHDTVYWYQQGPGQDPQFLISFYEKMQSDKGSIPDRFSAQQFSDYHSELNMSSLELGDSALYFCASSYSTGKDNEQFFGPGTRLTVL.

Comments on this clone: The sample has other DNA sequences that encode this CDR3 too. The chain couples TRBV7-9 to TRBJ2-3; D not certain. CDR1 and CDR2 (germline): SEHNR, FQNEAQ (reference sequence). V lost 5 bases and J lost 0, with 6 bases in between. CDR3 length equals 13 residues. The CDR3: CASSPVSTDTQYF. The DNA of the CDR3 is TGTGCCAGCAGCCCTGTCAGCACAGATACGCAGTATTTT. The whole variable domain, filled in from reference TRBV7-9 and TRBJ2-3, reads DTGVSQNPRHKITKRGQNVTFRCDPISEHNRLYWYRQTLGQGPEFLTYFQNEAQLEKSRLLSDRFSAERPKGSFSTLEIQRTEQGDSAMYLCASSPVSTDTQYFGPGTRLTVL.

On this clone itself: The sample carries other DNA sequences with the same CDR3. The chain is built from TRBV4-1 and TRBJ2-7, with 7 nucleotides matching TRBD2. This CDR3 region has 15 residues. V lost 1 base and J lost 3; bases outside the gene matches: 6. Germline V gene data show CDR1 as MGHRA and CDR2 as YSYEKL. CDR3 loop: CASSQVAGTDYEQYF. CDR3 nucleotide sequence: TGCGCCAGCAGCCAAGTAGCGGGTACGGACTACGAGCAGTACTTC.

Points on this clone: The sample holds other DNA sequences that translate to the same CDR3. The chain recombines TRBV9 with TRBJ2-7; D remains unclear. The CDR3 sequence is 14 residues long. V was trimmed by 0 bases and J by 0 bases, leaving 7 bases between them. Germline CDR1 SGDLS, CDR2 YYNGEE. The CDR3 loop reads CASSVGHSSYEQYF. The CDR3 DNA sequence: TGTGCCAGCAGCGTAGGGCACAGCTCCTACGAGCAGTACTTC.

J is TRBJ2-7 and V is TRBV9; 9 positions match TRBD2. Germline CDR1 reads SGDLS; CDR2 reads YYNGEE. CDR3 size: 14 residues. V was pared by 4 bases and J by 4 bases, with 6 bases of the junction left unmatched. The CDR3 DNA sequence: TGTGCCAGCAGCCTTAGCGGGAGTTATTACGAGCAGTACTTC. Protein product: CASSLSGSYYEQYF.

This chain uses TRBV29-1 with TRBJ2-3, with D perhaps assigned TRBD1 or TRBD2 (5 bases each). This CDR3 contains 20 residues. Germline CDR1 is SQVTM and CDR2 is ANQGSEA. With 0 bases removed from V and 0 bases from J, the gap between germline ends came to 25 bases. The CDR3 loop reads CSVEDRVGYGASYSTDTQYF. The CDR3 nucleotides are TGCAGCGTTGAAGATCGGGTCGGCTACGGGGCGAGTTATAGCACAGATACGCAGTATTTT.

This chain connects TRBV27 to TRBJ1-5; D might be TRBD1 (6 bases). Germline assignment: CDR1 MNHEY and CDR2 SMNVEV (reference sequence). V was trimmed by 3 bases and J by 2 bases, leaving 17 bases between them. CDR3 length: 17 amino acids. The DNA for the CDR3 is TGTGCCAGCAGTTTCGTTGGGGGCCGCGGGGGCAATCAGCCCCAGCATTTT. It translates to CASSFVGGRGGNQPQHF.

In this sample, this clone turned up a few times. The chain is built from TRBV4-3 and TRBJ2-1; 7 positions match TRBD1. After removal of 4 bases from V and 4 bases from J, the junction contained 1 base not matched to a gene. The germline V gene encodes CDR1 LGHNA and CDR2 YSLEER. CDR3 length: 13 amino acids. CDR3 amino acids: CASSRGQYNEQFF. The CDR3 DNA follows: TGCGCCAGCAGCCGGGGACAGTACAATGAGCAGTTCTTC.

This clone occurred once. This chain uses TRBV19 with TRBJ2-2; 11 nucleotides line up with TRBD2. This CDR3 comprises 16 residues. CDR1 and CDR2 from the germline V gene are LNHDA and SQIVND (reference sequence). J was trimmed by 3 bases and V by 6 bases; bases with no gene match: 6. The DNA for the CDR3 is TGTGCCAGTAGCCCGCTAGCGGGGGGCGACACCGGGGAGCTGTTTTTT. Protein product: CASSPLAGGDTGELFF.

Turning to this clone: The same CDR3 arises from other DNA sequences in this sample as well. The V call is TRBV27, the J call TRBJ2-7; D is unclear. Germline CDR1 MNHEY, CDR2 SMNVEV (reference sequence). Trimming removed 3 bases from V and 1 base from J, with 7 bases in between. This CDR3 contains 13 residues. The CDR3: CASSFGVSYEQYF. In nucleotides, the CDR3 is TGTGCCAGCAGTTTTGGCGTATCCTACGAGCAGTACTTC.

V and J are TRBV28 and TRBJ2-7, with D possibly being TRBD1 (7 bases). Trimming left V 5 bases short and J 3 bases short, with 17 bases between. Germline loops: CDR1 MDHEN, CDR2 SYDVKM. The CDR3 is made up of 15 amino acids. The CDR3, as DNA: TGTGCCAGCAGTGCGGGACAGCGTATAAACTACGAGCAGTACTTC. Protein: CASSAGQRINYEQYF.